The source of this TCR beta chain is a study of T cells in Graves' hyperthyroidism and ophthalmopathy. CDR3 length equals 14 residues. Germline CDR1 reads SNHLY; CDR2 reads FYNNEI. V gave up 6 bases and J gave up 2 bases; unmatched junction bases: 3. This clonotype was found many times. The investigators amplified TCR beta CDR3 regions from RNA transcripts. A first-round RT-PCR of the TCR CDR3 used the HTBI primer set. TCRdb re-called the multiplex PCR reads with MiXCR, one entry per CDR3 protein. Seen here are some 420,000 distinct CDR3 sequences, roughly 13% observed once, and the top ten hold less than 6.5%.

Sequencing was carried out using blood. The TCR sequence derives from a woman between 18 and 29 years old with Graves' hyperthyroidism. This sequence joins TRBV2 and TRBJ1-5, with 8 bases matching TRBD1. CDR3 loop: CASSLQGGNQPQHF. The CDR3 nucleotides are TGTGCCAGCAGCCTACAGGGGGGCAATCAGCCCCAGCATTTT.